This TCR beta chain was found in a study of OX40 agonist ivuxolimab in advanced cancers. Looking at the study overall: Partial responses occurred in Three dose-escalation patients, one with hepatocellular carcinoma and two with cutaneous melanoma. Broader study findings: On average, a greater number of expanded clones characterised CD8+ T cells relative to CD4+. The CD4+ and CD8+ T cells in the blood had expanded clonally by week 6 at 0.1 to 3.0 mg/kg.

Of note for this clone: Its specificity is unknown.

CDR1 is SGHAT and CDR2 is FQNNGV in the germline V gene. The CDR3 contains 14 residues. Between the trimmed V and J ends, which lost 1 base and 9 bases, there was a span of 13 bases. Sequencing was performed with immunoSEQ multiplex PCR; in TCRdb, only in-frame clones are kept and a portion is missing. The sample has approximately 87,000 clones; 90% to 95% are singletons. Systemic immunosuppression or autoimmune disease history was grounds to exclude patients. The source was CD4+ or CD8+ T cells sorted from blood, collected in a trial of the OX40 agonist ivuxolimab. The chain links TRBV11-2 to TRBJ2-1; D could derive from TRBD1 or TRBD2 (5 bases each). The sequence came from an adult with an advanced solid tumor such as melanoma, head and neck, liver or kidney cancer. As DNA, the CDR3 is TGTGCCAGCAGCTTAGTGCGAGGGGTAATTGAGCAGTTCTTC. Its translation is CASSLVRGVIEQFF.